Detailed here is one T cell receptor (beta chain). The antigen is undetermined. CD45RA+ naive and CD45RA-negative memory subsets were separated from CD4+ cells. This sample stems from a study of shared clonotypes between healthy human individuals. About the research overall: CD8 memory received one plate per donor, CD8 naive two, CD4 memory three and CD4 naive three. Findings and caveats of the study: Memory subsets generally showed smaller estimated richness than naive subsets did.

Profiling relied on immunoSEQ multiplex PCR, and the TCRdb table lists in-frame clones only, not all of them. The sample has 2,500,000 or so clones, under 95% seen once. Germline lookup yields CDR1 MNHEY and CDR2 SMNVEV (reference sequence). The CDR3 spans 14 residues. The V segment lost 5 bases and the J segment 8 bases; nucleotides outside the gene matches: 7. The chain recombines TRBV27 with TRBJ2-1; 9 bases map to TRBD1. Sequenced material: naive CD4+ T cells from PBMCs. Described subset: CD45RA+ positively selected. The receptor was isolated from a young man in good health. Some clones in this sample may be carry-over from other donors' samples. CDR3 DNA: TGTGCCAGCAGTCCTGGGGACAGGGTTCATGAGCAGTTCTTC. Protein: CASSPGDRVHEQFF.